Given below is one T cell receptor beta chain in context. MiXCR was run by TCRdb on the 5' RACE reads, yielding one entry per CDR3 protein. The sample consists of under 350,000 distinct CDR3 sequences, roughly 9% of them appearing once. The data are from a study of identical twins. Germline values: CDR1 LNHDA, CDR2 SQIVND (reference sequence). This CDR3 spans 20 amino acids. V gave up 2 bases and J gave up 5 bases, with 28 bases separating them. The same sample was also used in a study of yellow fever vaccine responses in identical twins.

What was sequenced was CD8+ T cells sorted from blood. The rearrangement uses TRBV19 and TRBJ2-1; the D is unclear. The clonotype was recovered from a woman between 18 and 29 years old in good health. The CDR3 protein is CASSIIPTRDGSFTHNEQFF. Here the CDR3 DNA reads TGTGCCAGTAGTATAATCCCAACCCGAGATGGTTCCTTCACCCACAATGAGCAGTTCTTC.